The 32 T cell receptor beta chains below all came from one sample that was sequenced in a study of T cell responses to AZD1222 COVID-19 vaccine (dated by TCRdb to about 2021). Library construction relied on the immunoSEQ multiplex PCR assay. Not all clones reach the TCRdb copy of this immuneACCESS table, which keeps in-frame sequences only. Checked studies attribute under half of the gap to unresolved V genes and leave the rest unexplained. For this sample there are 90,000 to 100,000 clones; around 84% appear just once. The top ten hold 13% to 15% of the sample. In light of the paper, this sample's time point label describes: about 28 days (+/-7) after the second vaccine dose. Here the sequenced sample was peripheral blood, taken 28 days after the second AZD1222 dose. The source is an adult who received the AZD1222 COVID-19 vaccine.

The gene calls are TRBV6-5 and TRBJ2-7; 10 nucleotides match TRBD1. V lost 8 bases and J lost 5; bases outside the gene matches: 6. The CDR3 is 13 amino acids. Germline V gene data show CDR1 as MNHEY and CDR2 as SVGAGI. CDR3 loop: CASEDRGTHEQYF. In DNA form, the CDR3 reads TGTGCCAGCGAGGACAGGGGGACCCACGAGCAGTACTTC.

The chain carries TRBV10-2 and TRBJ2-7, with 12 positions matching TRBD1. V lost 6 bases, J lost 6 bases, and 9 bases stayed unmatched. Germline values: CDR1 WSHSY, CDR2 SAAADI. CDR3 length: 15 residues. In DNA, the CDR3 is TGCGCCAGCAGAGACGCCGGGACAGGGGGCGGCGAGCAGTACTTC. Amino acid sequence: CASRDAGTGGGEQYF.

V usage is TRBV2 and J usage is TRBJ2-3, with 7 bases identical to TRBD2. This CDR3 region has 15 residues. The germline V gene has CDR1 SNHLY and CDR2 FYNNEI. With V trimmed by 4 bases and J by 2 bases, 6 bases remained unmatched. DNA of the CDR3: TGTGCCAGCAGTGGGGCTAGCGGAGCCACAGATACGCAGTATTTT. It codes for CASSGASGATDTQYF.

This chain connects TRBV18 to TRBJ1-6; D is possibly TRBD1 (5 bases). The ends were cut back, 3 bases at V and 12 bases at J, with 12 bases in the middle. The germline CDR1 and CDR2 sequences are KGHSH and LQKENI. This CDR3 comprises 13 residues. In nucleotides, the CDR3 is TGTGCCAGCTCACCCGGAGAGGGGAGACCCCTCCACTTT. It specifies CASSPGEGRPLHF.

The chain employs TRBV2 and TRBJ1-6; perhaps TRBD1 as D (6 bases). Germline V gene lookup returns CDR1 SNHLY and CDR2 FYNNEI. Between the trimmed V and J ends, which lost 7 bases and 5 bases, there was a span of 18 bases. This CDR3 region has 16 residues. Written as DNA, the CDR3 is TGTGCCAGCACAGACCCCACAGGGACCAATAATTCACCCCTCCACTTT. As protein: CASTDPTGTNNSPLHF.

This sequence joins TRBV19 and TRBJ2-5; no clear D. Germline V gene data show CDR1 as LNHDA and CDR2 as SQIVND (reference sequence). Trimming removed 5 bases at V and 3 bases at J, with 10 bases between. This CDR3 is 13 amino acids long. In DNA form, the CDR3 reads TGTGCCAGTAGTGGCGACTCAAAAGAGACCCAGTACTTC. Its protein product is CASSGDSKETQYF.

This sequence joins TRBV11-2 and TRBJ2-1; D remains ambiguous. Germline lookup yields CDR1 SGHAT and CDR2 FQNNGV. V gave up 6 bases and J gave up 6 bases, with 9 bases separating them. This CDR3 has 12 residues. CDR3 loop: CASRSPGNEQFF. CDR3 in DNA: TGTGCCAGCAGGTCCCCCGGCAATGAGCAGTTCTTC.

Concerning this clone: Other nucleotide sequences in the sample specify the same CDR3. The CDR3 bases are TGTGCCAGTAGTAAGAGCAGTCCCGACACCGGGGAGCTGTTTTTT. It translates to CASSKSSPDTGELFF. The genes are TRBV19 and TRBJ2-2; D gene uncertain. The ends were cut back, 4 bases at V and 3 bases at J, with 12 bases in the middle. Per germline, CDR1 LNHDA and CDR2 SQIVND (reference sequence). The CDR3 has 15 residues.

The chain carries TRBV13 and TRBJ2-6; D is unclear. Germline assignment: CDR1 PRHDT and CDR2 FYEKMQ (reference sequence). The CDR3 length is 12 residues. Trimming pared 4 bases from V and 2 bases from J, leaving 0 bases between. CDR3 nucleotide sequence: TGTGCCAGCAGCTCTGGGGCCAACGTCCTGACTTTC. Translation: CASSSGANVLTF.

The rearrangement uses TRBV7-3 and TRBJ1-1; D not certain. Germline-derived CDR1 and CDR2 are SGHTA and FQGTGA. Trimming left V 6 bases short and J 8 bases short, with 16 bases between. The CDR3 runs 13 residues. The CDR3 loop reads CASSPEAGHEAFF. The CDR3 coding sequence is TGTGCCAGCAGTCCCGAGGCAGGCCACGAAGCTTTCTTT.

The chain uses TRBV6-5 and TRBJ1-5; D is unclear. The length of the CDR3 is 15 residues. V was trimmed by 5 bases and J by 1 base, leaving 12 bases between them. Looked up from germline, CDR1 is MNHEY and CDR2 is SVGAGI. The CDR3 sequence is CASSLLSDSNQPQHF. The DNA of the CDR3 is TGTGCCAGCAGTCTGCTATCGGACAGCAATCAGCCCCAGCATTTT.

The chain links TRBV12-2 to TRBJ1-2; the table's D call TRBD1 went unverified against the DNA. TRBV12-2 is termed a pseudogene. The CDR3 extends over 17 amino acids. The CDR3 DNA follows: TGTGCAAGTCGCATCGATACCAGGGGTCCGTTGGTCTATGGCTACACCTTC. It specifies CASRIDTRGPLVYGYTF.

A few counts support this clone. This chain links TRBV24-1 with TRBJ2-6; D is possibly TRBD2 (7 bases). V was cut by 5 bases and J by 0 bases, with 19 bases left in between. The length of the CDR3 is 19 residues. From germline, CDR1 is KGHDR and CDR2 SFDVKD. The CDR3: CATSASPGRGNSGANVLTF. CDR3 coding DNA: TGTGCCACCAGTGCTTCCCCGGGGAGGGGGAACTCTGGGGCCAACGTCCTGACTTTC.

The sample holds one count of this clone. The V and J genes are TRBV18 and TRBJ2-6, with D hard to call. Germline V CDR1 and CDR2: KGHSH, LQKENI. This CDR3 has 17 residues. V was shortened by 6 bases and J by 3 bases, with 18 bases between the two germline ends. CDR3 amino acids: CASSHSPRPLGANVLTF. The CDR3 DNA sequence: TGTGCCAGCTCCCATTCACCCCGACCTCTTGGGGCCAACGTCCTGACTTTC.

V usage is TRBV19 and J usage is TRBJ1-5, with 8 bases fitting TRBD1. Germline values: CDR1 LNHDA, CDR2 SQIVND (reference sequence). CDR3 length: 15 residues. V gave up 4 bases and J gave up 3 bases; unmatched junction bases: 5. CDR3 DNA sequence: TGTGCCAGTAGTAGGACAGGGTCCCCCAATCAGCCCCAGCATTTT. The encoded protein is CASSRTGSPNQPQHF.

This clone has only one observation. This chain uses TRBV7-9 with TRBJ1-1; no definite D call. Per germline, CDR1 SEHNR and CDR2 FQNEAQ (reference sequence). The CDR3 length is 15 residues. With 7 bases removed from V and 1 base from J, the gap between germline ends came to 16 bases. The CDR3 region is CASNFLTLGNTEAFF. The CDR3 coding sequence is TGTGCCAGCAACTTCCTTACCTTGGGGAACACTGAAGCTTTCTTT.

The chain is built from TRBV2 and TRBJ1-2; TRBD1 matches at 8 bases. This CDR3 is 13 amino acids long. After removal of 7 bases from V and 8 bases from J, the junction contained 9 bases not matched to a gene. CDR1 is SNHLY and CDR2 is FYNNEI in the germline V gene. CDR3 DNA sequence: TGTGCCAGCAATACACTTGACAGGGGAGGCTACACCTTC. This translates into CASNTLDRGGYTF.

V is TRBV7-3 and J is TRBJ1-1; D unclear. This CDR3 region has 13 residues. CDR1 is SGHTA and CDR2 is FQGTGA in the germline V gene. V shed 6 bases and J shed 1 base, with 9 bases lying between them. The CDR3 DNA reads TGTGCCAGCAGGTGGGTGGCGAACACTGAAGCTTTCTTT. It codes for CASRWVANTEAFF.

This clone appeared a single time. The chain joins TRBV5-1 to TRBJ1-3; D is uncertain. The V gene's germline CDR1 is SGHRS and CDR2 YFSETQ. The CDR3 length is 18 residues. The V end lost 4 bases, the J end lost 4 bases, and 24 bases lay between the germline ends. CDR3 sequence: CASSPGDQAFSGGNTIYF. The CDR3 DNA follows: TGCGCCAGCAGCCCGGGTGACCAAGCCTTTTCGGGCGGAAACACCATATATTTT.

The chain couples TRBV7-8 to TRBJ2-7, with TRBD2 identical over 7 bases. J lost 0 bases, V lost 1 base, and 6 bases had no gene match. CDR3 length: 16 residues. Germline values: CDR1 SGHVS, CDR2 FQNEAQ. The CDR3 is CASSLGRTSPSYEQYF. CDR3 coding DNA: TGTGCCAGCAGCTTAGGCAGGACTAGTCCCTCCTACGAGCAGTACTTC. Full variable domain (remainder filled in from reference TRBV7-8 and TRBJ2-7): GAGVSQSPRYKVAKRGQDVALRCDPISGHVSLFWYQQALGQGPEFLTYFQNEAQLDKSGLPSDRFFAERPEGSVSTLKIQRTQQEDSAVYLCASSLGRTSPSYEQYFGPGTRLTVT.

This clone is termed medium-sized. The sample holds other DNA sequences that translate to the same CDR3. The chain recombines TRBV5-6 with TRBJ1-2, with a weak D call TRBD1 (5 bases). Germline CDR1 and CDR2: SGHDT and YYEEEE. CDR3 length: 12 residues. V lost 5 bases and J 3 bases, leaving 8 bases between the germline ends. CDR3 loop: CASSPGDYGYTF. Here the CDR3 DNA reads TGTGCCAGCAGTCCGGGGGACTATGGCTACACCTTC.

V is TRBV7-9 and J is TRBJ2-3; weak D call: TRBD1 (6 bases). The ends were cut back, 3 bases at V and 3 bases at J, with 13 bases in the middle. The CDR3 extends over 15 amino acids. CDR1 SEHNR and CDR2 FQNEAQ come from the germline V gene (reference sequence). This CDR3 reads CASSFLRGSTDTQYF. The CDR3 DNA is TGTGCCAGCAGCTTTTTAAGGGGGAGTACAGATACGCAGTATTTT.

The chain combines TRBV9 with TRBJ2-3, with D perhaps TRBD2 (6 bases). Germline V gene data show CDR1 as SGDLS and CDR2 as YYNGEE. The CDR3 loop spans 16 amino acids. Between the trimmed V and J ends, which lost 2 bases and 2 bases, there was a span of 15 bases. CDR3 nucleotides: TGTGCCAGCAGCGTGGGGGGATCTACCCTCACAGATACGCAGTATTTT. Residues: CASSVGGSTLTDTQYF.

The chain links TRBV6-5 to TRBJ1-2; weak D call: TRBD1 (5 bases). The CDR3 runs to 15 residues. In germline, CDR1 is MNHEY, CDR2 SVGAGI. Trimming pared 7 bases from V and 4 bases from J, leaving 19 bases between. The CDR3 sequence: CASKPGTPGFYGYTF. The CDR3, as DNA: TGTGCCAGCAAACCCGGGACCCCAGGATTCTATGGCTACACCTTC.

This rearrangement joins TRBV12-3 or TRBV12-4 to TRBJ1-1; TRBD1 is a possible D gene (6 bases). The CDR3 sequence is 11 residues long. V was cut by 6 bases and J by 12 bases, with 14 bases left in between. CDR3 sequence: CASRRTEETFF. The DNA of the CDR3 is TGTGCCAGCAGACGGACAGAAGAAACTTTCTTT.

This chain joins TRBV10-3 and TRBJ1-2; TRBD1 agrees at 7 bases. CDR3 length: 15 residues. Germline V lookup: CDR1 ENHRY, CDR2 SYGVKD. V was pared by 0 bases and J by 6 bases, with 7 bases of the junction left unmatched. CDR3 sequence reads: CAISESRDRANGYTF. For the CDR3, the DNA is TGTGCCATCAGTGAGTCGAGAGACAGGGCGAATGGCTACACCTTC.

The J gene is TRBJ1-1, the V gene TRBV29-1; D gene uncertain. V was shortened by 4 bases and J by 4 bases, with 10 bases between the two germline ends. This CDR3 comprises 12 residues. Germline CDR1 is SQVTM and CDR2 is ANQGSEA. The CDR3 protein is CSVGLGGTEAFF. The CDR3 nucleotides are TGCAGCGTTGGCCTTGGCGGCACTGAAGCTTTCTTT. Based on the CDR3 plus reference TRBV29-1 and TRBJ1-1, the full variable domain is SAVISQKPSRDICQRGTSLTIQCQVDSQVTMMFWYRQQPGQSLTLIATANQGSEATYESGFVIDKFPISRPNLTFSTLTVSNMSPEDSSIYLCSVGLGGTEAFFGQGTRLTVV.

This clone was seen a few times. The chain recombines TRBV13 with TRBJ1-1, with a possible D match to TRBD1 (5 bases). Trimming shortened V by 3 bases and J by 6 bases, and 23 bases separated the two germline ends. The CDR3 is 17 residues long. Germline CDR1 is PRHDT and CDR2 is FYEKMQ (reference sequence). The CDR3 nucleotides are TGTGCCAGCAGCTTCCTGGTAAAACCACAAGACAGACCTGAAGCTTTCTTT. It translates to CASSFLVKPQDRPEAFF.

The chain recombines TRBV7-8 with TRBJ1-2, with a weak D call TRBD1 (6 bases). The V end was cut by 1 base, the J end by 3 bases, with 6 bases between. This CDR3 is 13 amino acids long. Germline loops: CDR1 SGHVS, CDR2 FQNEAQ. The CDR3 nucleotides read TGTGCCAGCAGCTTAGGGACAGACTATGGCTACACCTTC. Translating gives CASSLGTDYGYTF.

V usage is TRBV30 and J usage is TRBJ1-2, with D possibly matching TRBD1 (6 bases). The CDR3 loop spans 13 amino acids. Between the trimmed V and J ends, which lost 0 bases and 8 bases, there was a span of 13 bases. In germline, CDR1 is GTSNPN, CDR2 SVGIG (reference sequence). CDR3 DNA sequence: TGTGCCTGGAGTGTACAGGGAGTTGAGGGCTACACCTTC. Protein sequence: CAWSVQGVEGYTF.

V usage is TRBV7-2 and J usage is TRBJ1-1, with D maybe TRBD1 (6 bases). Between the trimmed V and J ends, which lost 5 bases and 0 bases, there was a span of 10 bases. This CDR3 spans 14 amino acids. Germline lookup yields CDR1 SGHTA and CDR2 FQGNSA. CDR3 protein: CASSPDRLNTEAFF. CDR3 DNA sequence: TGTGCCAGCAGCCCGGACAGATTGAACACTGAAGCTTTCTTT.

This clone was found a few times. The rearrangement joins TRBV4-1 to TRBJ1-4, with D maybe TRBD1 (6 bases). Germline V CDR1 and CDR2: MGHRA, YSYEKL. V shed 4 bases and J shed 8 bases, with 17 bases lying between them. The CDR3 runs 15 residues. The CDR3 DNA reads as TGCGCCAGCAGCCCGACAGGAGGTATATTGGAAAAACTGTTTTTT. Protein sequence: CASSPTGGILEKLFF.